Reported below is one TCR beta chain. With 60 Vbeta and 13 Jbeta primers, the PCR was carried out. Assay: immunoSEQ multiplex PCR; the TCRdb copy retains only in-frame clones and omits some. This table holds roughly 220,000 clones, approximately 70% found once. The record originates from a study of cytomegalovirus exposure and HLA in healthy donors. About the study: From 150 million to 200 million T cells, an earlier analysis saw approximately 110 million unique TCR beta sequences.

Donors consisted of healthy bone marrow donors. The TCR sequence derives from a man in his forties or fifties in good health and CMV-seropositive. Sample: PBMCs.

In DNA form, the CDR3 reads TGTGCCAGCAGCTTACGGGTTGGGACAGGGAACACTGAAGCTTTCTTT. Protein product: CASSLRVGTGNTEAFF. The V and J genes are TRBV7-2 and TRBJ1-1, with 8 bases fitting TRBD1. In germline, CDR1 is SGHTA, CDR2 FQGNSA. CDR3 length equals 16 residues. The V segment lost 2 bases and the J segment 1 base; nucleotides outside the gene matches: 6.